What follows describes a single T cell receptor (beta chain). Its antigen is unknown. The authors reverse transcribed all of the isolated RNA, so sequencing captured expressed TCRB transcripts. Millions of reads, on average, came from each naive, central memory and regulatory T cell sample. Assay: immunoSEQ multiplex PCR; the TCRdb copy retains only in-frame clones and omits some. Of about 900,000 clones listed, 15% to 20% are singletons. The entry originates in a study of beta chain features in type 1 diabetes. A CD45RO/CCR7/CD25/CD127/CD95/CD27 panel sorted naive, central memory, regulatory and stem cell-like memory CD4+ cells. Study outcomes and limitations: Small HLA sub-analyses could not settle whether HLA shapes TCRB rearrangement. Type 1 diabetes patients had fewer VDJ junction insertions and more deletions.

Sequencing was carried out using naive CD4+ T cells from blood. The sequence came from a young woman in good health.

For the CDR3, the DNA is TGCGCCAGCAATGTGGGACTAGCGGTTTACAATGAGCAGTTCTTC. Translating it yields CASNVGLAVYNEQFF. This sequence joins TRBV5-1 and TRBJ2-1; 11 bases match TRBD2. CDR1 and CDR2 (germline): SGHRS, YFSETQ. The V gene end was trimmed by 6 bases and the J gene end by 4 bases; junction bases not matched to a gene: 6. The CDR3 is made up of 15 amino acids.